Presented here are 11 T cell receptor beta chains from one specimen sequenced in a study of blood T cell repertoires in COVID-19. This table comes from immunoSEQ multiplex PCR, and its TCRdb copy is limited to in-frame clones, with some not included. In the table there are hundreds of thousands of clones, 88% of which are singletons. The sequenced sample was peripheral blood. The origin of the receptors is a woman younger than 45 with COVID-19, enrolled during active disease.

Here the CDR3 DNA reads TGTGCCACTAAGGGGGACCTAACGGTGAACACTGAAGCTTTCTTT. Translation gives CATKGDLTVNTEAFF. The chain employs TRBV10-3 and TRBJ1-1, with D possibly matching TRBD1 (6 bases). The V gene lost 10 bases and the J gene lost 0 bases, with 18 bases spanning the gap. From germline, CDR1 is ENHRY and CDR2 SYGVKD. The CDR3 runs 15 residues.

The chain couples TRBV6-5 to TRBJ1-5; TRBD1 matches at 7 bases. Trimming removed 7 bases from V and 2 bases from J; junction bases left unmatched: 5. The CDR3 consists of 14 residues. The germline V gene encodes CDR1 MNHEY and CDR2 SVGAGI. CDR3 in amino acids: CASTLGQGNQPQHF. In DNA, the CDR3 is TGTGCCAGCACCTTAGGACAGGGCAATCAGCCCCAGCATTTT.

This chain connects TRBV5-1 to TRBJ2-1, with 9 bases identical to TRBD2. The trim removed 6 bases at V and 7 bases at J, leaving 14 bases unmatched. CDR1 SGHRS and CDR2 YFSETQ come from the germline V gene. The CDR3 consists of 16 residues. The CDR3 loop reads CASNGGLGLAENEQFF. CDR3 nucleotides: TGCGCCAGCAATGGGGGGTTGGGACTAGCAGAGAATGAGCAGTTCTTC.

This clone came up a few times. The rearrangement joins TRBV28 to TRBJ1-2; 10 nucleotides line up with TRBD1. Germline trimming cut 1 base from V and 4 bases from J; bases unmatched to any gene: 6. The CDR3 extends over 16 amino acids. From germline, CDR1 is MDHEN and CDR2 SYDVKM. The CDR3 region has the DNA TGTGCCAGCAGTTTATCCGGGACAGGGGACGGCTATGGCTACACCTTC. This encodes CASSLSGTGDGYGYTF.

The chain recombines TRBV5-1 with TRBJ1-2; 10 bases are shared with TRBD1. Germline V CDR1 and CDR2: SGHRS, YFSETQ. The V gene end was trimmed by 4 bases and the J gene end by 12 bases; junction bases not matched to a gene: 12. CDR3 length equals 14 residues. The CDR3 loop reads CASSGNPRDRGHTF. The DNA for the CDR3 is TGCGCCAGCAGCGGGAACCCCCGGGACAGGGGCCACACCTTC.

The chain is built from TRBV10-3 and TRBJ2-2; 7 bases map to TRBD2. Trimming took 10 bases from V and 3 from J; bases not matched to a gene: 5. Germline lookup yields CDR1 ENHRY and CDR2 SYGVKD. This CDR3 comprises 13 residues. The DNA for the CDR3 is TGTGCCAACGGGCGGGAGCACACCGGGGAGCTGTTTTTT. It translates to CANGREHTGELFF.

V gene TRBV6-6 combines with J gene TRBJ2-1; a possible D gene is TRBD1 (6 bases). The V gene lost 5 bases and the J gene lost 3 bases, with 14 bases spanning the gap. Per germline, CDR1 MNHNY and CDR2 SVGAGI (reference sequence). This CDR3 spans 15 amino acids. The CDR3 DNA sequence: TGTGCCAGCAGTACACCGGGACACCTCTACAATGAGCAGTTCTTC. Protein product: CASSTPGHLYNEQFF.

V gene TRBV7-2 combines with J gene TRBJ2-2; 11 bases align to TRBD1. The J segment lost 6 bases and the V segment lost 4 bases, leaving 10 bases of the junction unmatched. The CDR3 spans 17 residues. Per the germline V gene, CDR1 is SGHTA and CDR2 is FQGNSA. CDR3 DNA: TGTGCCAGCAGCTCCTTCCGGGACAGGGGGAGGGCCGGGGAGCTGTTTTTT. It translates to CASSSFRDRGRAGELFF.

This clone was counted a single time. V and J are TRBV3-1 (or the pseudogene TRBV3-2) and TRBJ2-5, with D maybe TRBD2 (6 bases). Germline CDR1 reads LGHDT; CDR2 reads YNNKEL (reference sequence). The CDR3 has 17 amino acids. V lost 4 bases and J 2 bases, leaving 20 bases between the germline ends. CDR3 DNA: TGTGCCAGCAGCCTTCCCACCTGGTCGCGGGGACAAGAGACCCAGTACTTC. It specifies CASSLPTWSRGQETQYF.

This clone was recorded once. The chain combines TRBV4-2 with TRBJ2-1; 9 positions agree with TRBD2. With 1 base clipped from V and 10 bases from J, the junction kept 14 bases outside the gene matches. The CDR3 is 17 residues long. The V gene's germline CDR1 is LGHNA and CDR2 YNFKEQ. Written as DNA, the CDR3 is TGTGCCAGCAGCCAAGTATACGGGGGACTAGCCAGTACCGAGCAGTTCTTC. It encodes CASSQVYGGLASTEQFF.

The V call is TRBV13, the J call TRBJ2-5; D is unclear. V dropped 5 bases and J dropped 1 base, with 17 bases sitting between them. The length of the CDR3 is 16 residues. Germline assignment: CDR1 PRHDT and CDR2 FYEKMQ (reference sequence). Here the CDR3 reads CASSRDPFGLQETQYF. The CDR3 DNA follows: TGTGCCAGCAGCCGAGACCCCTTTGGGCTCCAAGAGACCCAGTACTTC.